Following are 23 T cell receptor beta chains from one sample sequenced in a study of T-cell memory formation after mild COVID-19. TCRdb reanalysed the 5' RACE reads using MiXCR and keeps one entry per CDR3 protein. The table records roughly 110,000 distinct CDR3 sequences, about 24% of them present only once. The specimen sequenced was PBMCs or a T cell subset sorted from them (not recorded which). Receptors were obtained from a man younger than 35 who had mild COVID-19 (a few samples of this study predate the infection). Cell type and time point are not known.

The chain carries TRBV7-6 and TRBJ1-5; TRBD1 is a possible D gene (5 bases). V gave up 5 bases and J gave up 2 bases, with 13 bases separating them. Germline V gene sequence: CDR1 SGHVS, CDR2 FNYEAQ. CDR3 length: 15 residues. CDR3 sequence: CASSQIQGGNQPQHF. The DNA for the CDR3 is TGTGCCAGCAGCCAAATTCAGGGCGGCAATCAGCCCCAGCATTTT.

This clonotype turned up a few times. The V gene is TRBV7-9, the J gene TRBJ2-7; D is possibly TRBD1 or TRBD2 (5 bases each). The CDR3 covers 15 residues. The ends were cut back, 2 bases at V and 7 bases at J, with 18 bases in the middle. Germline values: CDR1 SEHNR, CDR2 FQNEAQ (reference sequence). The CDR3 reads CASSLWDGTFIEQYF. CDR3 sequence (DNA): TGTGCCAGCAGCTTATGGGACGGAACCTTCATTGAGCAGTACTTC. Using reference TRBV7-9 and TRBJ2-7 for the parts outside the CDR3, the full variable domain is DTGVSQNPRHKITKRGQNVTFRCDPISEHNRLYWYRQTLGQGPEFLTYFQNEAQLEKSRLLSDRFSAERPKGSFSTLEIQRTEQGDSAMYLCASSLWDGTFIEQYFGPGTRLTVT.

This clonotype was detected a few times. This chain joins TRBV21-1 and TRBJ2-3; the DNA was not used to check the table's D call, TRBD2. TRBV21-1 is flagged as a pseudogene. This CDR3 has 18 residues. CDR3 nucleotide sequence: TGTGCCAGCAGCAAAGTTAGTGTCGGACTAGCGGGGGACGATACGCAGTATTTT. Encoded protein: CASSKVSVGLAGDDTQYF.

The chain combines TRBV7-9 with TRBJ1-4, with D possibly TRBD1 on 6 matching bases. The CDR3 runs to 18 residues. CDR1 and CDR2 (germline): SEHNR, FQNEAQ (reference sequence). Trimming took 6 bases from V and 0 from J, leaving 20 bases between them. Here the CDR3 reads CASSPSQGPHATNEKLFF. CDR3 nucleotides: TGTGCCAGCAGTCCCAGTCAGGGGCCTCACGCAACTAATGAAAAACTGTTTTTT.

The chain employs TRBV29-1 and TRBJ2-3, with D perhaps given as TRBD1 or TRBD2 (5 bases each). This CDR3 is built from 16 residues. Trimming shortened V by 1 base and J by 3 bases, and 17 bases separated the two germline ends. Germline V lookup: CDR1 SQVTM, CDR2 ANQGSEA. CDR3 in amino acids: CSVEGSEGAATDTQYF. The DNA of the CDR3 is TGCAGCGTTGAAGGTAGCGAAGGGGCGGCTACAGATACGCAGTATTTT.

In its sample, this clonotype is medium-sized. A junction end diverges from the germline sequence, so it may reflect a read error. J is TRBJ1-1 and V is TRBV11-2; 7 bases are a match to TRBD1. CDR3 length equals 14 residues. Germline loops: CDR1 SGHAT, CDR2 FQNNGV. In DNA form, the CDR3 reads TGTGCCAGCAGTTTAGACAGGGTCTACACTGAAGCTTTCTTT. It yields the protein CASSLDRVYTEAFF.

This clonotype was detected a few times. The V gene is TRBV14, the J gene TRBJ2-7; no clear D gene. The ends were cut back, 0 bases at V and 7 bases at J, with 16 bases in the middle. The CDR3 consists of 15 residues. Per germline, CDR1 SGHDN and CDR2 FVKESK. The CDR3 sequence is CASSQEGNGYEEQYV. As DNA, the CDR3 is TGTGCCAGCAGCCAAGAGGGTAATGGGTACGAAGAGCAGTACGTC.

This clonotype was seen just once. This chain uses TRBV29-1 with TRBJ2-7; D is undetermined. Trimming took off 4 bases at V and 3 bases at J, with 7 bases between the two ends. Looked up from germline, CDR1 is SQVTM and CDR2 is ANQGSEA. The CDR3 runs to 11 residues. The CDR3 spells CSVGGIYEQYF. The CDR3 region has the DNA TGCAGCGTTGGCGGTATCTACGAGCAGTACTTC.

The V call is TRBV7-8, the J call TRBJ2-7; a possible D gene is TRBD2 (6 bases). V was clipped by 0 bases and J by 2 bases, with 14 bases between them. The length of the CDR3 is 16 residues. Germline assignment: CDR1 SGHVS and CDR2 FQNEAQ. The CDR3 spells CASSLAEGGPTYEQYF. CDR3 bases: TGTGCCAGCAGCTTAGCGGAGGGCGGTCCAACCTACGAGCAGTACTTC.

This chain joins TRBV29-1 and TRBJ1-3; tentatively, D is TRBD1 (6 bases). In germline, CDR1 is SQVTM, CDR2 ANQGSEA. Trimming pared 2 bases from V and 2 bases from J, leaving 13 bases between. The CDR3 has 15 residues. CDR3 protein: CSVESDRTTGNTIYF. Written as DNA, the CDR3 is TGCAGCGTTGAATCCGACAGGACCACTGGAAACACCATATATTTT.

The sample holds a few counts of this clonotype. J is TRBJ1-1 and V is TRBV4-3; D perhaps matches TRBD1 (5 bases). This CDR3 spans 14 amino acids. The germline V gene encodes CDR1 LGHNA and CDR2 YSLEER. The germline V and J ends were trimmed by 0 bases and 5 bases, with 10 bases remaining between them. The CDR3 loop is CASSQDEGYTEAFF. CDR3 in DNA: TGCGCCAGCAGCCAAGATGAGGGGTATACTGAAGCTTTCTTT.

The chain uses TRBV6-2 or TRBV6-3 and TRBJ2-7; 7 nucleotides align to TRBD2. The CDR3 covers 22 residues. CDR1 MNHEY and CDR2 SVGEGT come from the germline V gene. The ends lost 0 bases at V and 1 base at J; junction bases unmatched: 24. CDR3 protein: CASSYSSVIALGGSTASYEQYF. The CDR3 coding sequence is TGTGCCAGCAGTTACTCGAGTGTCATAGCACTCGGGGGGTCGACCGCGTCCTACGAGCAGTACTTC.

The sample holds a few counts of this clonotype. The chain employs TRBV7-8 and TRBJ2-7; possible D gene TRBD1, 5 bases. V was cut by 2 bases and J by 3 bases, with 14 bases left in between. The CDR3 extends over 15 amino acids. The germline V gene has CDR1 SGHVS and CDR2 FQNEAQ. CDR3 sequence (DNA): TGTGCCAGCAGCTTACTCCCAGGGATCTTCTACGAGCAGTACGTC. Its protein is CASSLLPGIFYEQYV.

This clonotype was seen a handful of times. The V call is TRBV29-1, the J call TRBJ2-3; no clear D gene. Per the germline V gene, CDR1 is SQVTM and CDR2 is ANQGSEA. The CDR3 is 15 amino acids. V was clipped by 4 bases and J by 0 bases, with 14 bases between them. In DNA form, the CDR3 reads TGCAGCGTTGTCCCCCTTGTCGAGAGCACAGATACGCAGTATTTT. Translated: CSVVPLVESTDTQYF.

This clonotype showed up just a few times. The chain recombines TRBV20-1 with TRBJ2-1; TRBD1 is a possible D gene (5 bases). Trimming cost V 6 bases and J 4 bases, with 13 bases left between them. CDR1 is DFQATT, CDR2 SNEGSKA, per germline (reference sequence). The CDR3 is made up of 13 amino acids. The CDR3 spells CSARTLTYNEQFF. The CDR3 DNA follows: TGCAGTGCCCGGACACTAACTTACAATGAGCAGTTCTTC.

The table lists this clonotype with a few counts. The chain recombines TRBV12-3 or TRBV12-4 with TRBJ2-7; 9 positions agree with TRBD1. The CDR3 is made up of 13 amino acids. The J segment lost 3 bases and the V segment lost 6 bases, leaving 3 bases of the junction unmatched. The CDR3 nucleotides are TGTGCCAGCAGCCTGACAGGGGGCTACGAGCAGTACGTC. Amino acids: CASSLTGGYEQYV.

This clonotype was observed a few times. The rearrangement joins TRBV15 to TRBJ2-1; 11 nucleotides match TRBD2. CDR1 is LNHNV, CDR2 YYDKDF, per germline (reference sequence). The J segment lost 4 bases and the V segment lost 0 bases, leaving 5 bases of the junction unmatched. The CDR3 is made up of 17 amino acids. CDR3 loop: CATSRDQLAGGYNEQFF. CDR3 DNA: TGTGCCACCAGCAGAGATCAGCTAGCGGGGGGATACAATGAGCAGTTCTTC.

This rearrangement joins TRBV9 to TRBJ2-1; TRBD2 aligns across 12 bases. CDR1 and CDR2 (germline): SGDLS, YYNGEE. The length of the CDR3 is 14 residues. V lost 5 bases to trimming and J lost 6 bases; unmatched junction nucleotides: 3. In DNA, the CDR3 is TGTGCCAGCAGGCCTAGCGGGGGGGCCAATGAGCAGTTCTTC. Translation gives CASRPSGGANEQFF.

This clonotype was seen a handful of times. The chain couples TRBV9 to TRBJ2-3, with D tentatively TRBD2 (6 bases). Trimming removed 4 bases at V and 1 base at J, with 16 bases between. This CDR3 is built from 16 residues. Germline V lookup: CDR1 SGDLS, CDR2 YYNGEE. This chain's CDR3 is CASSPGGTGGTDTQYF. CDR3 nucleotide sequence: TGTGCCAGCAGCCCAGGTGGGACGGGGGGCACAGATACGCAGTATTTT.

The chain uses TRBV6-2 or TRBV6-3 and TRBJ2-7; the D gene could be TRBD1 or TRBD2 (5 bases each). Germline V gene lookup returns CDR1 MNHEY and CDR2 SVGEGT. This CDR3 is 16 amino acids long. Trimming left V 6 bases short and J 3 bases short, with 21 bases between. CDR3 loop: CASRPRDGVGNYEQYF. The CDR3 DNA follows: TGTGCCAGCAGACCCCGGGACGGGGTTGGAAACTACGAGCAGTACTTC.

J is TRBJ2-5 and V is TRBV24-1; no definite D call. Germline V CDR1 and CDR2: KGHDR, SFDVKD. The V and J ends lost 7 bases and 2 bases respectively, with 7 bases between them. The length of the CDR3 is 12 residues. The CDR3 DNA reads TGTGCCACCAGCCACAATCAAGAGACCCAGTACTTC. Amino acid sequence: CATSHNQETQYF.

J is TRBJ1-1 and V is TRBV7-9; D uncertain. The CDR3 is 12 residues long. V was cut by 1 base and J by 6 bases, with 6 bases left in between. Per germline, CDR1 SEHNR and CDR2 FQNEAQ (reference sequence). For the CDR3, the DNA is TGTGCCAGCAGCTTAGATGGCCCTGAAGCTTTCTTT. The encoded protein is CASSLDGPEAFF.

This CDR3 reads CASSYSSGLGTDTQYF. CDR3 in DNA: TGTGCCAGCAGTTACTCGTCCGGTTTGGGTACAGATACGCAGTATTTT. The chain combines TRBV6-5 with TRBJ2-3; D is uncertain. This CDR3 contains 16 residues. Germline V gives CDR1 MNHEY, CDR2 SVGAGI. Deletions cut 0 bases from V and 3 bases from J, with 13 bases between.